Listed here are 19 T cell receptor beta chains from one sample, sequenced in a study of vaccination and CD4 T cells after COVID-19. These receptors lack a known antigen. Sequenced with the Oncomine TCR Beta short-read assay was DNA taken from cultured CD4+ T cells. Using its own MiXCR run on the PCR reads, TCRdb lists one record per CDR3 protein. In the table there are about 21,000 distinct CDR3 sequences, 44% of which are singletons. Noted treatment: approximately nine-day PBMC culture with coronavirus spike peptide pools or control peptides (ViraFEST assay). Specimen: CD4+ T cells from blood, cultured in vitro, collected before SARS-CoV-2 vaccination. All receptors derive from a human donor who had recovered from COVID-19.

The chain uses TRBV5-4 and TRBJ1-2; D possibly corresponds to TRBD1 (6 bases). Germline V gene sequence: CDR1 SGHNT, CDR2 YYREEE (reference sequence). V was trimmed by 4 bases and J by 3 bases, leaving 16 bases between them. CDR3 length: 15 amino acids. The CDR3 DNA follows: TGTGCCAGCAGCGCAGGGGCCTCGCGGGACTATGGCTACACCTTC. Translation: CASSAGASRDYGYTF.

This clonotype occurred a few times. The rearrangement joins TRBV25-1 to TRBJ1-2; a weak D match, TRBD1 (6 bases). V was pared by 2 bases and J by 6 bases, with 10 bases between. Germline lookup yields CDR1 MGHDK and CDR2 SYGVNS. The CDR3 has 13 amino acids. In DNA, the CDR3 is TGTGCCAGCAGTGAACAGGGGATTGATGGCTACACCTTC. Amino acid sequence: CASSEQGIDGYTF.

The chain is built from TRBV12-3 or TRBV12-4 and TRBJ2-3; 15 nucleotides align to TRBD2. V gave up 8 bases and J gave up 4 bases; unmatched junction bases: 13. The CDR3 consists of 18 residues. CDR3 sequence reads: CASLPGTSGRRGPDTQYF. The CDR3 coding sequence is TGTGCCAGCCTACCCGGGACTAGCGGGAGGAGGGGCCCAGATACGCAGTATTTT.

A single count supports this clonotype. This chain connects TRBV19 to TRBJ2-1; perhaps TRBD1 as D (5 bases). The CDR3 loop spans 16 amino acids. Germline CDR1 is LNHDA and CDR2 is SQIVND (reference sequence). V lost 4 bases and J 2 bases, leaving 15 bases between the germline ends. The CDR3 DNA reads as TGTGCCAGTAGTACCCGCGAGCAGGGTGCCTACAATGAGCAGTTCTTC. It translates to CASSTREQGAYNEQFF.

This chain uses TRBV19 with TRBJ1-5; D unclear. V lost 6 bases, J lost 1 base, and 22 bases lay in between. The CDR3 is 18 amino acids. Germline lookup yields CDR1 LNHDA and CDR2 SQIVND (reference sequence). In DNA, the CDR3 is TGTGCCAGTAGCCCCTGGGTGACGTCCCTCTCAAGCAATCAGCCCCAGCATTTT. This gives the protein CASSPWVTSLSSNQPQHF.

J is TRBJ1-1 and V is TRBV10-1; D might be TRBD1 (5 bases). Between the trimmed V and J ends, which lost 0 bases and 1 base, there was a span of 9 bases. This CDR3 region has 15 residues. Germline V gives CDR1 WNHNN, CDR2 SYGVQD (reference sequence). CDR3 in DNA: TGCGCCAGCAGTGAGTCAGGACACCCGAACACTGAAGCTTTCTTT. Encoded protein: CASSESGHPNTEAFF.

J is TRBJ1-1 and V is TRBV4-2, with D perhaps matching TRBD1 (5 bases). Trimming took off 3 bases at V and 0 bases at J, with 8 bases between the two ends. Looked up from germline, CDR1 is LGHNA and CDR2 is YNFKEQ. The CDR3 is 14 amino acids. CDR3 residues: CASSQGRLNTEAFF. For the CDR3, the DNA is TGTGCCAGCAGCCAGGGACGGCTGAACACTGAAGCTTTCTTT.

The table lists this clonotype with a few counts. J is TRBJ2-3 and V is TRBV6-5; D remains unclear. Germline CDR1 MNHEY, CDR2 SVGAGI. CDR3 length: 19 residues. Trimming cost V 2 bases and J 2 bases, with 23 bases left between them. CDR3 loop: CASSYPQNPATYDTDTQYF. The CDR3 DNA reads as TGTGCCAGCAGTTACCCACAAAACCCGGCGACCTACGACACAGATACGCAGTATTTT.

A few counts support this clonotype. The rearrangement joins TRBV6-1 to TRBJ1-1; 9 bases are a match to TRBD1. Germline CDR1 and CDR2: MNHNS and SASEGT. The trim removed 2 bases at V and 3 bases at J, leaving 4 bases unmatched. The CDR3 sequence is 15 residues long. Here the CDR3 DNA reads TGTGCCAGCAGTGAACCCCGGGACAGGGACACTGAAGCTTTCTTT. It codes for CASSEPRDRDTEAFF.

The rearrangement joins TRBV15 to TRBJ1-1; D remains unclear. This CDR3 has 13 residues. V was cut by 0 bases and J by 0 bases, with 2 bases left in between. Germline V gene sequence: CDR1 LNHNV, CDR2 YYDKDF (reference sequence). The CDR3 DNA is TGTGCCACCAGCAGAGAACTGAACACTGAAGCTTTCTTT. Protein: CATSRELNTEAFF.

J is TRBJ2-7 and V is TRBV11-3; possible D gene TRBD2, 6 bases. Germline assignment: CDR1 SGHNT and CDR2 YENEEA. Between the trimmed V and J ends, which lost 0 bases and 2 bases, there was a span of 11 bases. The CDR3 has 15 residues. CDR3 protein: CASSLDRGSPYEQYF. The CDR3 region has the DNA TGTGCCAGCAGCTTAGATCGGGGGAGCCCCTACGAGCAGTACTTC.

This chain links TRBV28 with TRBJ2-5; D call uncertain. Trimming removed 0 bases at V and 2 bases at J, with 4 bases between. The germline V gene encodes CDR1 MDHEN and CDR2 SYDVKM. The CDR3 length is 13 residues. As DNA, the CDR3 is TGTGCCAGCAGTTTATGGGAGCAAGAGACCCAGTACTTC. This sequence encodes CASSLWEQETQYF.

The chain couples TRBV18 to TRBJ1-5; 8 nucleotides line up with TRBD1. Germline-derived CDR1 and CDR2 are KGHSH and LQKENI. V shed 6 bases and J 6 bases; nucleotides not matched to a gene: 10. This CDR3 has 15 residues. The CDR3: CASSPTGGDGQPQHF. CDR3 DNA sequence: TGTGCCAGCTCGCCTACAGGGGGGGACGGTCAGCCCCAGCATTTT.

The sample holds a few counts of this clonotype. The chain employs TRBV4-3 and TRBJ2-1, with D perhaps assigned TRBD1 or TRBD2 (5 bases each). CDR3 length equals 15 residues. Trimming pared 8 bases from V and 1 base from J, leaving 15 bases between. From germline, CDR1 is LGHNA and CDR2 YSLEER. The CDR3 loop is CASAKLGVSYNEQFF. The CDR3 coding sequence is TGCGCCAGCGCAAAGCTGGGGGTGTCCTACAATGAGCAGTTCTTC.

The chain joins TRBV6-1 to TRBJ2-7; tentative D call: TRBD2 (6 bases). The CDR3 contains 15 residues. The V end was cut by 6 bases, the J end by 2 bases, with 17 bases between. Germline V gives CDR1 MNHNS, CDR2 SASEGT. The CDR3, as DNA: TGTGCCAGCAGCCCCGGAGGGCCGGGTGCCTACGAGCAGTACTTC. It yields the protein CASSPGGPGAYEQYF.

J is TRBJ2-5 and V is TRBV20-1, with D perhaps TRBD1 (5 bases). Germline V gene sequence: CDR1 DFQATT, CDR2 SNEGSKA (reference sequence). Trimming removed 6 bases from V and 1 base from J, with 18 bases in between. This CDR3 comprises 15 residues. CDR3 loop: CSAKPGAGTQETQYF. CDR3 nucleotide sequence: TGCAGTGCCAAACCTGGGGCAGGAACCCAAGAGACCCAGTACTTC.

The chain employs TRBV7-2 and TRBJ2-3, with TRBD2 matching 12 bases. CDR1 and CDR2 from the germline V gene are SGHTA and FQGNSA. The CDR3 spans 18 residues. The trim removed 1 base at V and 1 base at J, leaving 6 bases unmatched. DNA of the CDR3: TGTGCCAGCAGCTTAGAGGACAGACTAGCGGGGGGCACAGATACGCAGTATTTT. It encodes CASSLEDRLAGGTDTQYF.

The CDR3 protein is CASSLDTYLLETQYF. The CDR3 nucleotides read TGTGCCAGCAGCTTGGATACTTATCTATTGGAGACCCAGTACTTC. The V and J genes are TRBV5-4 and TRBJ2-5; D not certain. The V gene's germline CDR1 is SGHNT and CDR2 YYREEE (reference sequence). V lost 0 bases and J lost 5, with 14 bases in between. The CDR3 loop spans 15 amino acids.

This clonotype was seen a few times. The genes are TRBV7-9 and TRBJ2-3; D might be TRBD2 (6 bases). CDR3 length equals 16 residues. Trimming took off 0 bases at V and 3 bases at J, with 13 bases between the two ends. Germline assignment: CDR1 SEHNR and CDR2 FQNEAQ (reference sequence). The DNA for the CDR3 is TGTGCCAGCAGCTTAGCAGGAGGGTCTGGGACAGATACGCAGTATTTT. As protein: CASSLAGGSGTDTQYF.